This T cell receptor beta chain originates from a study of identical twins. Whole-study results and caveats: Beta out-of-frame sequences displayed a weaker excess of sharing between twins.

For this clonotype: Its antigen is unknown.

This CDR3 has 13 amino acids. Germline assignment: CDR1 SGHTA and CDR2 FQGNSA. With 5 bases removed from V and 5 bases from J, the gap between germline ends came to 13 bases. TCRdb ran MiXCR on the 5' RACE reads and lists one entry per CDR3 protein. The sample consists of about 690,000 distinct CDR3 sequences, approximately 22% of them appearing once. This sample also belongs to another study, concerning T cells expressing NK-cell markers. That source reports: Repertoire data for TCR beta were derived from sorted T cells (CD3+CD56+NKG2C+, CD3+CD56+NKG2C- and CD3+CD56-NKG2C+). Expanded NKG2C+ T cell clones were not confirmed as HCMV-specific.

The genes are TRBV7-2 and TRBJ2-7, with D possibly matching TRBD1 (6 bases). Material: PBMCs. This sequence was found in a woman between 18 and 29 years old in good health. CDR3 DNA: TGTGCCAGCAGCATAGGCAGGGGCGACGAGCAGTACTTC. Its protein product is CASSIGRGDEQYF.